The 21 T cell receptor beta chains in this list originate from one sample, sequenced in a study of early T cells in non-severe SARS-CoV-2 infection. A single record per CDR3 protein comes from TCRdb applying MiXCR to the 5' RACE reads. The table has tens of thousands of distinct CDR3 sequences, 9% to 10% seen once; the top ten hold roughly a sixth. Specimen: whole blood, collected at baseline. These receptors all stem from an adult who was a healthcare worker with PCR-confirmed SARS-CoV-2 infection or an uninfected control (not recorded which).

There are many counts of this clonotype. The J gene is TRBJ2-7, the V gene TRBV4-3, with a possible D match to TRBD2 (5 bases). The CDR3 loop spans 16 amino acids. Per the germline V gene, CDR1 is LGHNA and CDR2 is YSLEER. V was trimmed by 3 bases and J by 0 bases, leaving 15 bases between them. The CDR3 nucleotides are TGCGCCAGCAGCCATCATTCCGGGCTAGCCTCCTACGAGCAGTACTTC. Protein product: CASSHHSGLASYEQYF.

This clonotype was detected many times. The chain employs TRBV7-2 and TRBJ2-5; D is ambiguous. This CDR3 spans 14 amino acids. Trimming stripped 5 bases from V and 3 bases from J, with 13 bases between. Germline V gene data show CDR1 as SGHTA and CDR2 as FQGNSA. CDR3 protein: CASSTGPSKETQYF. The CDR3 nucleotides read TGTGCCAGCAGCACCGGGCCGAGCAAAGAGACCCAGTACTTC. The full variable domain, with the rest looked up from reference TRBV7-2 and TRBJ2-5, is GAGVSQSPSNKVTEKGKDVELRCDPISGHTALYWYRQSLGQGLEFLIYFQGNSAPDKSGLPSDRFSAERTGGSVSTLTIQRTQQEDSAVYLCASSTGPSKETQYFGPGTRLLVL.

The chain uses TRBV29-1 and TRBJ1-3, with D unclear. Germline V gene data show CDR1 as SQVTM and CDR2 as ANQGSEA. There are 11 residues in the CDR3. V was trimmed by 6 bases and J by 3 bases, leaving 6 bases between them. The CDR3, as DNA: TGCAGCGTACGCGTTGGAAACACCATATATTTT. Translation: CSVRVGNTIYF.

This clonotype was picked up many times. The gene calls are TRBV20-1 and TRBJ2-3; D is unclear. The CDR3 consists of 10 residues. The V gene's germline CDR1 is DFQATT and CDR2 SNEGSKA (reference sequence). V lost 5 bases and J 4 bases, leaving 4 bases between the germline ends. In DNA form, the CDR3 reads TGCAGTGCTTTCTCAGATACGCAGTATTTT. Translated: CSAFSDTQYF.

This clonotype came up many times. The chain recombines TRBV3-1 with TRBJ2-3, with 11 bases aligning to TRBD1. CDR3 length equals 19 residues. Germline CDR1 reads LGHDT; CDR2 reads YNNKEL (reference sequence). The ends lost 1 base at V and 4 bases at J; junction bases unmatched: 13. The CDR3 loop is CASSQVGQGDFRPADTQYF. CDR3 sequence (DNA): TGTGCCAGCAGCCAAGTGGGACAGGGGGATTTCAGGCCGGCAGATACGCAGTATTTT.

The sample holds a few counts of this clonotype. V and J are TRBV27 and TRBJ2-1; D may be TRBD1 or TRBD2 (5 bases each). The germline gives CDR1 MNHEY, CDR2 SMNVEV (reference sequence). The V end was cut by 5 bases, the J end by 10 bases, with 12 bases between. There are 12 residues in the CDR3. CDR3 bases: TGTGCCAGCAGTACCGGGGCGGACGAGCAGTTCTTC. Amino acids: CASSTGADEQFF.

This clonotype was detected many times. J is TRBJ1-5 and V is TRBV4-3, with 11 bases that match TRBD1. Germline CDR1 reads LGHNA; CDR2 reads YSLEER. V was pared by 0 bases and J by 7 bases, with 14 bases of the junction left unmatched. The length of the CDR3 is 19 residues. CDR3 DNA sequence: TGCGCCAGCAGCCAAGATGTACAGGACAGGGGGCTTTATGGCCAGCCCCAGCATTTT. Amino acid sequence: CASSQDVQDRGLYGQPQHF.

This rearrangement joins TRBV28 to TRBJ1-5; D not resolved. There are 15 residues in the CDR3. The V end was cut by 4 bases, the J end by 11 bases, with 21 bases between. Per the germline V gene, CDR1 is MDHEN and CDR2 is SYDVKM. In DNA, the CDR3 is TGTGCCAGCAGTTCCCCACAGCCGGAGTTTGTGGCCCAGCATTTT. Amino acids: CASSSPQPEFVAQHF.

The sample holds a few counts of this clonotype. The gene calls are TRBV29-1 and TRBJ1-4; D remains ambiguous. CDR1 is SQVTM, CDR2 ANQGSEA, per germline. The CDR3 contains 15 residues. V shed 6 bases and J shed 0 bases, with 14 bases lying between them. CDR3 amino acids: CSVRAGGTTNEKLFF. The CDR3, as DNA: TGCAGCGTGAGGGCCGGAGGGACAACTAATGAAAAACTGTTTTTT.

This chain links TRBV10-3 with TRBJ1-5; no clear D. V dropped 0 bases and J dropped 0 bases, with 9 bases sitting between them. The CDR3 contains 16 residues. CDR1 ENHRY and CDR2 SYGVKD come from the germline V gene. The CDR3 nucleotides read TGTGCCATCAGTGAGTCTGGCAGTGTTAGCAATCAGCCCCAGCATTTT. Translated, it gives CAISESGSVSNQPQHF.

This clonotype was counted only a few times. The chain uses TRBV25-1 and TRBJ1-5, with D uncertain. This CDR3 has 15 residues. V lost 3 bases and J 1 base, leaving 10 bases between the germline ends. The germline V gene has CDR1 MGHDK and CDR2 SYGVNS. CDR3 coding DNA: TGTGCCAGCAGTGACGGTAACGGGAGCAATCAGCCCCAGCATTTT. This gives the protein CASSDGNGSNQPQHF.

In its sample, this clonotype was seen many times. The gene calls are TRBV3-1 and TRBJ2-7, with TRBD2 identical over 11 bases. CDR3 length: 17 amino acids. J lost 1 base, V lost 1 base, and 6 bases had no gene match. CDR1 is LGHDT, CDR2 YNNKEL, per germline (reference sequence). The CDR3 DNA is TGTGCCAGCAGCCAAGGAGGGGGGACTAGCGGTTCCTACGAGCAGTACTTC. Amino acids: CASSQGGGTSGSYEQYF.

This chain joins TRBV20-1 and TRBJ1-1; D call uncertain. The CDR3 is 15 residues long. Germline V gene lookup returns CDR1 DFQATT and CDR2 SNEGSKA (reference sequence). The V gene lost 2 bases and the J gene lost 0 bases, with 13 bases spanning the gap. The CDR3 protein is CSARWVSAMNTEAFF. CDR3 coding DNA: TGCAGTGCTAGATGGGTCTCGGCGATGAACACTGAAGCTTTCTTT.

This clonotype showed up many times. The CDR3 coding sequence is TGTGCCACCAAAGACTTTTACACAGATACGCAGTATTTT. Translation gives CATKDFYTDTQYF. The chain has TRBV24-1 and TRBJ2-3; D is uncertain. The CDR3 has 13 residues. Trimming stripped 8 bases from V and 2 bases from J, with 10 bases between. Germline V gene sequence: CDR1 KGHDR, CDR2 SFDVKD.

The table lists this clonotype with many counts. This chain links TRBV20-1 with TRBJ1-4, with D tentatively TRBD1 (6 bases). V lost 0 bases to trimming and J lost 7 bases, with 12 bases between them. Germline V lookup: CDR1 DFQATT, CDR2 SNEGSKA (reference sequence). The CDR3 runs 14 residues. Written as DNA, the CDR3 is TGCAGTGCTAGAGATAGCGGGGGGCGTGAAAAACTGTTTTTT. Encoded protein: CSARDSGGREKLFF.

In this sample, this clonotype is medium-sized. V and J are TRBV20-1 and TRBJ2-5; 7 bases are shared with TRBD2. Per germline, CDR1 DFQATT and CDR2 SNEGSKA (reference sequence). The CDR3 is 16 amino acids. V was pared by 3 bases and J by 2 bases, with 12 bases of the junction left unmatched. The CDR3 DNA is TGCAGTGCTAGCCCCCTTGCAGCGGGACGGCAAGAGACCCAGTACTTC. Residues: CSASPLAAGRQETQYF.

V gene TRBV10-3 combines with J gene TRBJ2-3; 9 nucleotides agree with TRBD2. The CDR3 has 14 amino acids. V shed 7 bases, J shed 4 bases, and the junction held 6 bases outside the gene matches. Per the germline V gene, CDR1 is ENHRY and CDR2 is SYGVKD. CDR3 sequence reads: CAITVAGVPDTQYF. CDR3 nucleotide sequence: TGTGCCATCACCGTAGCGGGAGTTCCAGATACGCAGTATTTT.

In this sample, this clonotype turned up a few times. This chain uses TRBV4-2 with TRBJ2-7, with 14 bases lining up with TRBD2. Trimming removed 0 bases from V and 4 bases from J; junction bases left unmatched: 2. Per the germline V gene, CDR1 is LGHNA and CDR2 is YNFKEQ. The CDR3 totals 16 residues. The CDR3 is CASSQEGTSGSYEQYF. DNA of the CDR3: TGTGCCAGCAGCCAAGAGGGGACTAGCGGGAGTTACGAGCAGTACTTC.

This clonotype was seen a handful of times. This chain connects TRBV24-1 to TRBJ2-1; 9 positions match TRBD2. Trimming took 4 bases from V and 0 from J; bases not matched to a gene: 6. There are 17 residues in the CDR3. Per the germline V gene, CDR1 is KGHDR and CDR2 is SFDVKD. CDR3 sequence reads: CATSEATSGSSYNEQFF. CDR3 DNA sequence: TGTGCCACCAGTGAGGCGACTAGCGGAAGCTCCTACAATGAGCAGTTCTTC.

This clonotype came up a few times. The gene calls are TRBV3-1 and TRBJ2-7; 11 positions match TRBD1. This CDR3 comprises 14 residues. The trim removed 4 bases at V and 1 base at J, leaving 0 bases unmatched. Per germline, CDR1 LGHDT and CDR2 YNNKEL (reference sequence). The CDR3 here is CASSRDRGSYEQYF. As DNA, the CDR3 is TGTGCCAGCAGCCGGGACAGGGGGTCCTACGAGCAGTACTTC.

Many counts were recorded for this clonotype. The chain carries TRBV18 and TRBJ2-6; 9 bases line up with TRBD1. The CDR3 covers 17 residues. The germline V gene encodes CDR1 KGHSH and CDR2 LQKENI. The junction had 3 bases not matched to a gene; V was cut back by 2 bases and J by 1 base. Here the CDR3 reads CASSPFGTGSGANVLTF. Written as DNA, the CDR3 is TGTGCCAGCTCACCATTCGGGACAGGGTCTGGGGCCAACGTCCTGACTTTC.